The entry below describes one T cell receptor beta chain. Its specificity is not known. These data are taken from a study of graft-versus-host responses after intestinal transplantation. For the study at large: Every recipient underwent anti-thymocyte globulin induction, then tacrolimus and steroids for 3 to 4 years.

Points from the study as a whole: Maximum circulating GvH clone levels tracked with early post-transplant HvG decreases. Investigators detected GvH clones in recipient marrow, with some emerging earlier in ileum or blood.

This table comes from immunoSEQ multiplex PCR, and its TCRdb copy is limited to in-frame clones, with some not included. The sample consists of fewer than 95,000 clones, approximately 92% of them appearing once. Specimen: unstimulated CD8+ T cells sorted from spleen or lymph node cells, collected before intestinal transplant. This clonotype was obtained from a human donor who received an intestinal transplant.

In nucleotides, the CDR3 is TGTGCCAGCAGCCAGCGGGGACAGGGTATAACGGATGAGCAGTTCTTC. This codes for CASSQRGQGITDEQFF. The chain links TRBV11-2 to TRBJ2-1, with 9 bases lining up with TRBD1. Germline trimming cut 5 bases from V and 8 bases from J; bases unmatched to any gene: 13. The CDR3 contains 16 residues. Looked up from germline, CDR1 is SGHAT and CDR2 is FQNNGV.